The 26 T cell receptor beta chains given below trace back to one sample, sequenced in a study of cytomegalovirus exposure and HLA in healthy donors. Vbeta (60) and Jbeta (13) primers were used in the PCR. Using immunoSEQ multiplex PCR, the repertoire was profiled, and TCRdb retains in-frame clones only, with some absent. This table has around 100,000 clones, around four fifths appearing once. Sequencing was performed on PBMCs. Receptors originate from a male donor in good health and CMV-seropositive.

V and J are TRBV19 and TRBJ1-6; 7 bases match TRBD1. CDR3 length equals 13 residues. Germline values: CDR1 LNHDA, CDR2 SQIVND (reference sequence). The trim removed 5 bases at V and 13 bases at J, leaving 8 bases unmatched. CDR3 residues: CASSGRQGVPLHF. The CDR3 DNA reads TGTGCCAGTAGTGGGAGACAGGGAGTTCCCCTCCACTTT.

The chain links TRBV19 to TRBJ2-7, with 9 bases fitting TRBD2. Germline CDR1 reads LNHDA; CDR2 reads SQIVND (reference sequence). Trimming at V came to 7 bases and at J to 3 bases, leaving 4 bases not matched to a gene. The CDR3 is made up of 13 amino acids. DNA of the CDR3: TGTGCCAGTACGAATAGCGGGAGCTACGAGCAGTACTTC. This encodes CASTNSGSYEQYF. The variable domain in full, completed from reference TRBV19 and TRBJ2-7, reads DGGITQSPKYLFRKEGQNVTLSCEQNLNHDAMYWYRQDPGQGLRLIYYSQIVNDFQKGDIAEGYSVSREKKESFPLTVTSAQKNPTAFYLCASTNSGSYEQYFGPGTRLTVT.

As DNA, the CDR3 is TGTGCCAGCAGCTTGGGCGGGAGTGGTGAGACCCAGTACTTC. This translates into CASSLGGSGETQYF. This chain links TRBV5-4 with TRBJ2-5, with 7 bases that match TRBD2. The CDR3 spans 14 residues. V lost 0 bases to trimming and J lost 5 bases; unmatched junction nucleotides: 4. CDR1 is SGHNT and CDR2 is YYREEE in the germline V gene (reference sequence).

This clone was seen only once. The J gene is TRBJ2-7, the V gene TRBV10-3; D is possibly TRBD2 (5 bases). Germline loops: CDR1 ENHRY, CDR2 SYGVKD. This CDR3 is 11 amino acids long. The V and J ends lost 11 bases and 6 bases respectively, with 14 bases between them. In DNA, the CDR3 is TGTGCCTCCGGGGAGCTCGCCGAGCAGTACTTC. Its protein is CASGELAEQYF.

The chain is built from TRBV27 and TRBJ2-5, with 7 bases lining up with TRBD1. This CDR3 comprises 14 residues. With V trimmed by 6 bases and J by 3 bases, 7 bases remained unmatched. Germline CDR1 and CDR2: MNHEY and SMNVEV (reference sequence). The CDR3 sequence is CASRRLGQKETQYF. Here the CDR3 DNA reads TGTGCCAGCAGACGGCTGGGACAGAAAGAGACCCAGTACTTC.

The chain recombines TRBV28 with TRBJ1-1; D remains ambiguous. The germline CDR1 and CDR2 sequences are MDHEN and SYDVKM. Trimming stripped 8 bases from V and 1 base from J, with 5 bases between. This CDR3 is built from 11 residues. The CDR3 DNA follows: TGTGCCAGCCTAGAGAACACTGAAGCTTTCTTT. Translated, it gives CASLENTEAFF.

The V gene is TRBV30, the J gene TRBJ2-7; TRBD2 is a possible D gene (6 bases). Germline-derived CDR1 and CDR2 are GTSNPN and SVGIG (reference sequence). V was pared by 2 bases and J by 0 bases, with 14 bases between. This CDR3 spans 15 amino acids. The CDR3 loop is CAWSPGTPSSYEQYF. The CDR3 DNA is TGTGCCTGGAGTCCAGGGACTCCGAGCTCCTACGAGCAGTACTTC.

The chain recombines TRBV5-6 with TRBJ1-5, with 9 bases that match TRBD1. Germline V lookup: CDR1 SGHDT, CDR2 YYEEEE. The CDR3 runs to 13 residues. Trimming took 4 bases from V and 7 from J; bases not matched to a gene: 3. DNA of the CDR3: TGTGCCAGCAGCGAGGGACAGGGCCAGCCCCAGCATTTT. Its translation is CASSEGQGQPQHF. The entire variable domain, with the rest obtained from reference TRBV5-6 and TRBJ1-5, is as follows: DAGVTQSPTHLIKTRGQQVTLRCSPKSGHDTVSWYQQALGQGPQFIFQYYEEEERQRGNFPDRFSGHQFPNYSSELNVNALLLGDSALYLCASSEGQGQPQHFGDGTRLSIL.

The genes are TRBV4-2 and TRBJ2-3, with D perhaps TRBD2 (5 bases). CDR1 is LGHNA, CDR2 YNFKEQ, per germline. The CDR3 is 17 amino acids. Trimming removed 3 bases from V and 0 bases from J, with 16 bases in between. For the CDR3, the DNA is TGTGCCAGCAGCCAGGGGATGGCGGGTTCTAGCACAGATACGCAGTATTTT. Its translation: CASSQGMAGSSTDTQYF.

The V and J genes are TRBV6-1 and TRBJ1-3; D not certain. Trimming took 8 bases from V and 0 from J, leaving 14 bases between them. The CDR3 has 15 amino acids. Germline CDR1 MNHNS, CDR2 SASEGT. The CDR3 reads CASFSGRISGNTIYF. CDR3 DNA: TGTGCCAGCTTTTCTGGGAGGATCTCTGGAAACACCATATATTTT.

This chain links TRBV7-2 with TRBJ1-1, with a possible D match to TRBD1 (5 bases). The CDR3 totals 12 residues. Germline assignment: CDR1 SGHTA and CDR2 FQGNSA. Trimming cost V 1 base and J 10 bases, with 10 bases left between them. The CDR3 bases are TGTGCCAGCAGCTTAGTAGGCGGGGGAGCTTTCTTT. It specifies CASSLVGGGAFF.

V usage is TRBV2 and J usage is TRBJ2-7; TRBD2 agrees at 12 bases. Germline lookup yields CDR1 SNHLY and CDR2 FYNNEI. The CDR3 length is 14 residues. V was clipped by 8 bases and J by 5 bases; unmatched bases: 7. The chain's CDR3 is CASYGLAGIDEQYF. Here the CDR3 DNA reads TGTGCCAGCTACGGACTAGCGGGGATTGACGAGCAGTACTTC.

The CDR3 sequence is CASKVGAAEAFF. For the CDR3, the DNA is TGTGCCAGTAAGGTGGGGGCGGCTGAAGCTTTCTTT. The chain carries TRBV19 and TRBJ1-1; possibly TRBD1 for D (6 bases). V dropped 7 bases and J dropped 6 bases, with 12 bases sitting between them. The length of the CDR3 is 12 residues. CDR1 and CDR2 from the germline V gene are LNHDA and SQIVND (reference sequence).

The chain uses TRBV27 and TRBJ2-1, with TRBD1 matching over 9 bases. This CDR3 spans 16 amino acids. Unmatched junction bases numbered 15, after V lost 7 bases and J lost 8 bases. Per the germline V gene, CDR1 is MNHEY and CDR2 is SMNVEV (reference sequence). The CDR3 nucleotides are TGTGCCAGCACCTCCACGGGACAGGGAGTTAAGTATGAGCAGTTCTTC. Translated: CASTSTGQGVKYEQFF.

The chain recombines TRBV27 with TRBJ1-1; D possibly corresponds to TRBD1 (6 bases). V was cut by 7 bases and J by 0 bases, with 9 bases left in between. This CDR3 comprises 13 residues. The germline CDR1 and CDR2 sequences are MNHEY and SMNVEV (reference sequence). CDR3 coding DNA: TGTGCCAGCATGACAGGCCTGAACACTGAAGCTTTCTTT. Its translation is CASMTGLNTEAFF.

This chain links TRBV11-2 with TRBJ1-4; D call uncertain. V was trimmed by 4 bases and J by 0 bases, leaving 3 bases between them. The CDR3 runs 13 residues. CDR1 is SGHAT and CDR2 is FQNNGV in the germline V gene. The chain's CDR3 is CASSSATNEKLFF. CDR3 in DNA: TGTGCCAGCAGCTCTGCAACTAATGAAAAACTGTTTTTT. Complete variable domain (other parts from reference TRBV11-2 and TRBJ1-4): EAGVAQSPRYKIIEKRQSVAFWCNPISGHATLYWYQQILGQGPKLLIQFQNNGVVDDSQLPKDRFSAERLKGVDSTLKIQPAKLEDSAVYLCASSSATNEKLFFGSGTQLSVL.

This clone was observed a few times. The chain links TRBV6-6 to TRBJ2-7; TRBD1 matches 9 bases. CDR3 length: 15 amino acids. CDR1 is MNHNY, CDR2 SVGAGI, per germline (reference sequence). Trimming took 5 bases from V and 3 from J; bases not matched to a gene: 8. The DNA for the CDR3 is TGTGCCAGCAGTAAAACGGGACAGGGCGTCTACGAGCAGTACTTC. Its translation: CASSKTGQGVYEQYF.

This clone was counted only a few times. This chain uses TRBV7-9 with TRBJ1-4, with D unresolved. CDR3 length: 15 amino acids. The V end was cut by 6 bases, the J end by 1 base, with 12 bases between. CDR1 is SEHNR, CDR2 FQNEAQ, per germline (reference sequence). The CDR3 is CASRSPPGTNEKLFF. The CDR3 nucleotides are TGTGCCAGCAGATCCCCTCCGGGAACTAATGAAAAACTGTTTTTT.

Points on this clone: Sequence at one end of the junction differs from germline and may be a read error. The gene calls are TRBV5-1 and TRBJ2-4, with TRBD1 identical over 9 bases. In germline, CDR1 is SGHRS, CDR2 YFSETQ. This CDR3 contains 16 residues. CDR3 nucleotide sequence: TGCGCCAGCAGTCAGGGACAGGGAAAAACATTCAGTACTTTCCGGTTC. As protein: CASSQGQGKTFSTFRF.

This clone was seen only a few times. This chain links TRBV27 with TRBJ2-7, with D possibly being TRBD2 (7 bases). V was pared by 8 bases and J by 3 bases, with 14 bases between. The CDR3 spans 13 residues. Germline V lookup: CDR1 MNHEY, CDR2 SMNVEV (reference sequence). The CDR3 region has the DNA TGTGCCAGCGCTGCGGGGGACAACTACGAGCAGTACTTC. It yields the protein CASAAGDNYEQYF.

The chain uses TRBV27 and TRBJ2-3; D perhaps matches TRBD2 (6 bases). Per germline, CDR1 MNHEY and CDR2 SMNVEV (reference sequence). The CDR3 contains 14 residues. Trimming pared 2 bases from V and 6 bases from J, leaving 12 bases between. The CDR3 reads CASSLGGRVDTQYF. The DNA of the CDR3 is TGTGCCAGCAGTTTAGGGGGGAGAGTCGATACGCAGTATTTT.

The chain has TRBV10-3 and TRBJ2-7; no clear D. Trimming took off 5 bases at V and 0 bases at J, with 8 bases between the two ends. Germline V lookup: CDR1 ENHRY, CDR2 SYGVKD. There are 13 residues in the CDR3. This CDR3 is CAISSGPSYEQYF. The CDR3 coding sequence is TGTGCCATCAGTTCGGGTCCCTCCTACGAGCAGTACTTC.

The chain links TRBV2 to TRBJ1-1; D not certain. V shed 1 base and J shed 3 bases, with 12 bases lying between them. The germline V gene has CDR1 SNHLY and CDR2 FYNNEI. This CDR3 contains 15 residues. The CDR3 DNA reads TGTGCCAGCAGTGAAGGCACCTGGAGGTACACTGAAGCTTTCTTT. Amino acid sequence: CASSEGTWRYTEAFF.

The chain joins TRBV28 to TRBJ1-5; 7 nucleotides line up with TRBD1. The length of the CDR3 is 21 residues. V was pared by 5 bases and J by 0 bases, with 22 bases of the junction left unmatched. Germline V gene lookup returns CDR1 MDHEN and CDR2 SYDVKM. This chain's CDR3 is CASSVIRQGRYNLNSNQPQHF. The CDR3 DNA is TGTGCCAGCAGTGTAATTAGACAGGGACGTTACAATTTGAATAGCAATCAGCCCCAGCATTTT. Together with reference TRBV28 and TRBJ1-5, the CDR3 gives the full variable domain: DVKVTQSSRYLVKRTGEKVFLECVQDMDHENMFWYRQDPGLGLRLIYFSYDVKMKEKGDIPEGYSVSREKKERFSLILESASTNQTSMYLCASSVIRQGRYNLNSNQPQHFGDGTRLSIL.

This clone was seen a handful of times. The rearrangement joins TRBV6-1 to TRBJ2-1; perhaps TRBD1 as D (5 bases). The CDR3 is made up of 15 amino acids. CDR1 is MNHNS, CDR2 SASEGT, per germline. V dropped 2 bases and J dropped 8 bases, with 16 bases sitting between them. The chain's CDR3 is CASSEFDSRHDEQFF. The CDR3 region has the DNA TGTGCCAGCAGTGAATTCGACAGCCGCCATGATGAGCAGTTCTTC.

The chain carries TRBV21-1 and TRBJ1-5. TRBV21-1 is recorded as a pseudogene. This CDR3 comprises 17 residues. The CDR3 is CASSKVRAGNSNQPQHF. For the CDR3, the DNA is TGTGCCAGCAGCAAAGTCCGCGCGGGTAATAGCAATCAGCCCCAGCATTTT.